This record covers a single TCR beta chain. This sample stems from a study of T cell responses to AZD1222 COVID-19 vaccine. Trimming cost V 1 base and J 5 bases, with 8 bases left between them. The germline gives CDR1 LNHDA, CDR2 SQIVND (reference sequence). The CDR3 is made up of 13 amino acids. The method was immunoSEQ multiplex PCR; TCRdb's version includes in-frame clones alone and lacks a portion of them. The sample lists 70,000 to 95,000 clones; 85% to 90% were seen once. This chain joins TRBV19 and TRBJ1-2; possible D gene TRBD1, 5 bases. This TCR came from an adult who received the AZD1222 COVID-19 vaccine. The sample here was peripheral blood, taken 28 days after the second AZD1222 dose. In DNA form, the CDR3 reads TGTGCCAGTAGTATAGCCCGACAGTATGGCTACACCTTC. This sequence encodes CASSIARQYGYTF.